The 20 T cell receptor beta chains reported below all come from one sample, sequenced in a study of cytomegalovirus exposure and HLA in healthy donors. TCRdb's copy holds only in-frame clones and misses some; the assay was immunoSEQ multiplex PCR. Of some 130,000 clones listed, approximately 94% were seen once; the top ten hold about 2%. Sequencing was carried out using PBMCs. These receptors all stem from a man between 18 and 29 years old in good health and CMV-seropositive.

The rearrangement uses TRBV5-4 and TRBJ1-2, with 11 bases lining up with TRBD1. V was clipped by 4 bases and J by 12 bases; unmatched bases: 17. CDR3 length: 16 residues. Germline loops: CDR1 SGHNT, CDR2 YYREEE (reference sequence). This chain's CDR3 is CASSRKTGTGGPKDTF. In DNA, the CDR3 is TGTGCCAGCAGCCGAAAAACCGGGACAGGGGGGCCGAAGGACACCTTC.

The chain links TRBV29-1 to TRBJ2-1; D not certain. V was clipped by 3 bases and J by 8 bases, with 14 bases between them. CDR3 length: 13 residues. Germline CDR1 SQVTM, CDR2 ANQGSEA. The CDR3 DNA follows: TGCAGCGTTGATAGACTCCTAACTGATGAGCAGTTCTTC. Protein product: CSVDRLLTDEQFF.

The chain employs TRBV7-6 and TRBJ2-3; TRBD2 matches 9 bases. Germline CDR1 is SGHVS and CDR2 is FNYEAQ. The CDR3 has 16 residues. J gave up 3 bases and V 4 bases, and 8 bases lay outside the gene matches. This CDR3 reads CASSSLAGSMTDTQYF. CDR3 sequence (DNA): TGTGCCAGCAGCTCCCTAGCGGGGAGCATGACAGATACGCAGTATTTT.

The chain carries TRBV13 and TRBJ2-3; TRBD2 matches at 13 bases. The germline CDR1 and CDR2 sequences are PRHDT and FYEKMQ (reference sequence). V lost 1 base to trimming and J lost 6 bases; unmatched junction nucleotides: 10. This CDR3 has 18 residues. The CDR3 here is CASSLAGLLAGGPDTQYF. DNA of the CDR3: TGTGCCAGCAGCTTAGCAGGCTTACTAGCGGGAGGGCCGGATACGCAGTATTTT.

Here the CDR3 reads CASSWTSGRDTQYF. In nucleotides, the CDR3 is TGTGCCAGCAGTTGGACTAGCGGGAGGGATACGCAGTATTTT. The gene calls are TRBV6-6 and TRBJ2-3; 14 nucleotides match TRBD2. Germline CDR1 MNHNY, CDR2 SVGAGI (reference sequence). Unmatched junction bases numbered 0, after V lost 4 bases and J lost 6 bases. CDR3 length: 14 residues.

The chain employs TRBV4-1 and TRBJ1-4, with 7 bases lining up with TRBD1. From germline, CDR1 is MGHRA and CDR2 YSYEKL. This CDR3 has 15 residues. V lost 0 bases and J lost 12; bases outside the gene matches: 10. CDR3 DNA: TGCGCCAGCAGCCAAGATTCCAGGGGGTCGGGGCAACTGTTTTTT. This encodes CASSQDSRGSGQLFF.

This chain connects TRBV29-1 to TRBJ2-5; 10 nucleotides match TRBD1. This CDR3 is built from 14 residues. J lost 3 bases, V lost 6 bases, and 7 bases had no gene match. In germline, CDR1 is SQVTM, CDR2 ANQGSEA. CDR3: CSVQSGTGEETQYF. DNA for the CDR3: TGCAGCGTGCAATCTGGGACAGGGGAAGAGACCCAGTACTTC.

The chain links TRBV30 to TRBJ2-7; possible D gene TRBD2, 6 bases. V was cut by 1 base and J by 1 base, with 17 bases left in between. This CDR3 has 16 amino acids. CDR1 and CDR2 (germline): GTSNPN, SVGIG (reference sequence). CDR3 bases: TGTGCCTGGAGTGGCGGTTGGGGGACTGTTTCCTACGAGCAGTACTTC. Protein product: CAWSGGWGTVSYEQYF.

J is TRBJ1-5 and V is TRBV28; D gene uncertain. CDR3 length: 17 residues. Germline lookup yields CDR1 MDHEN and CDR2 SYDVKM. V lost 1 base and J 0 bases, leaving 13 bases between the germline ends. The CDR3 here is CASSLSGLTISNQPQHF. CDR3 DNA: TGTGCCAGCAGTTTATCAGGATTAACAATTAGCAATCAGCCCCAGCATTTT.

CDR3 amino acids: CASSPRAGTHRTSSYEQYF. The CDR3 DNA follows: TGTGCCAGCAGTCCTCGGGCGGGGACCCACCGTACTAGCTCCTACGAGCAGTACTTC. The chain is built from TRBV28 and TRBJ2-7, with D possibly TRBD2 on 6 matching bases. V lost 5 bases, J lost 0 bases, and 26 bases lay in between. This CDR3 spans 19 amino acids. The germline gives CDR1 MDHEN, CDR2 SYDVKM.

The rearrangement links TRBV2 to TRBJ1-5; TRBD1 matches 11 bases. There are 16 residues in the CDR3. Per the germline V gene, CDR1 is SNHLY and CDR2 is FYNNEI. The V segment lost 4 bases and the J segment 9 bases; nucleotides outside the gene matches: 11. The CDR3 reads CASSGTGTGGSPPQHF. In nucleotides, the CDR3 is TGTGCCAGCAGTGGAACCGGGACAGGGGGTAGTCCGCCCCAGCATTTT.

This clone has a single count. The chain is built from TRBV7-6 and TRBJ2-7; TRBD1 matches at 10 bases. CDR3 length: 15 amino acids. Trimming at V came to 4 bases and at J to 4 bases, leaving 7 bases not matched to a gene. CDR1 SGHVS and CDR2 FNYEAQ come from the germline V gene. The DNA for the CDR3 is TGTGCCAGCAGCTACGGGACAGGGGAGACTTACGAGCAGTACTTC. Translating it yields CASSYGTGETYEQYF.

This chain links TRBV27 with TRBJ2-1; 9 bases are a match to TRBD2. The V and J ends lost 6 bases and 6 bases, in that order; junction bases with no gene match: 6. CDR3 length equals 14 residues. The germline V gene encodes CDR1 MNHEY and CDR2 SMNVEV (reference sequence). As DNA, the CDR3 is TGTGCCAGCAGCCCTAGCGGGGCCTTCAATGAGCAGTTCTTC. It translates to CASSPSGAFNEQFF.

The CDR3 region is CARSFPPSGPNEQFF. CDR3 DNA sequence: TGTGCCAGAAGCTTCCCACCTAGCGGCCCTAATGAGCAGTTCTTC. The chain uses TRBV5-3 and TRBJ2-1; 7 bases map to TRBD2. TRBV5-3 is identified as an open reading frame with a role that is uncertain. V lost 2 bases, J lost 7 bases, and 9 bases stayed unmatched. The CDR3 is made up of 15 amino acids.

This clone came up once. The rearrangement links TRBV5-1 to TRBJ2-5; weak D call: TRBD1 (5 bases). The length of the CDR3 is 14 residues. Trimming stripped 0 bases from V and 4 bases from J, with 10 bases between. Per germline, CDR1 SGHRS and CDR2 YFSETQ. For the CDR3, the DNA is TGCGCCAGCAGCTTGGAGCAGGGCCGAGAGACCCAGTACTTC. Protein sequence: CASSLEQGRETQYF. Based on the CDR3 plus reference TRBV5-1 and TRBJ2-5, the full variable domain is KAGVTQTPRYLIKTRGQQVTLSCSPISGHRSVSWYQQTPGQGLQFLFEYFSETQRNKGNFPGRFSGRQFSNSRSEMNVSTLELGDSALYLCASSLEQGRETQYFGPGTRLLVL.

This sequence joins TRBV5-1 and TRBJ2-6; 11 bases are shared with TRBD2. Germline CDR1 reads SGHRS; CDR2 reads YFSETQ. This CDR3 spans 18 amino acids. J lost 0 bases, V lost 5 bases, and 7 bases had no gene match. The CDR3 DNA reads TGCGCCAGCAGGCCTTTAGCGGGAGGGGTCTCTGGGGCCAACGTCCTGACTTTC. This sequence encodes CASRPLAGGVSGANVLTF.

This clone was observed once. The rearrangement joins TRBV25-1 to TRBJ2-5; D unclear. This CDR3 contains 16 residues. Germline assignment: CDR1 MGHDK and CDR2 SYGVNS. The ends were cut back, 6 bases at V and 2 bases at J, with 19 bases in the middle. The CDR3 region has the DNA TGTGCCAGCAGCGAAACAGCCCCCGAGAGTCAAGAGACCCAGTACTTC. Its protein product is CASSETAPESQETQYF. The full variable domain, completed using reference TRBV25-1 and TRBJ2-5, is EADIYQTPRYLVIGTGKKITLECSQTMGHDKMYWYQQDPGMELHLIHYSYGVNSTEKGDLSSESTVSRIRTEHFPLTLESARPSHTSQYLCASSETAPESQETQYFGPGTRLLVL.

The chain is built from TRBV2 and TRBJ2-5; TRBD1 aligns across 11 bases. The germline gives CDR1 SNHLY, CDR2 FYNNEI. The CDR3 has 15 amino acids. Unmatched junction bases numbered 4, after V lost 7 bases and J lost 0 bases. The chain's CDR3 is CASTGQGAHQETQYF. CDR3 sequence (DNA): TGTGCCAGCACTGGACAGGGGGCGCACCAAGAGACCCAGTACTTC.

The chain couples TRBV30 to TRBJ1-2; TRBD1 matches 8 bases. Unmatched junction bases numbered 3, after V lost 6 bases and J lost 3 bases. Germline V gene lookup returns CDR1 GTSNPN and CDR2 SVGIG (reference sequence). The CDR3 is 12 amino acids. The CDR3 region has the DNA TGTGCCTGCCAGACAGGGGACTATGGCTACACCTTC. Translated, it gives CACQTGDYGYTF. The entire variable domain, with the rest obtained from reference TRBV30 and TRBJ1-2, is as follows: SQTIHQWPATLVQPVGSPLSLECTVEGTSNPNLYWYRQAAGRGLQLLFYSVGIGQISSEVPQNLSASRPQDRQFILSSKKLLLSDSGFYLCACQTGDYGYTFGSGTRLTVV.

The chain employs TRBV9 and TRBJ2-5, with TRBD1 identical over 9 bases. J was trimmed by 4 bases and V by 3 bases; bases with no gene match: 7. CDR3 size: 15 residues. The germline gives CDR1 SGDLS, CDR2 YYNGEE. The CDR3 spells CASSAPGQGRETQYF. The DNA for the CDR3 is TGTGCCAGCAGCGCCCCGGGACAGGGAAGAGAGACCCAGTACTTC.